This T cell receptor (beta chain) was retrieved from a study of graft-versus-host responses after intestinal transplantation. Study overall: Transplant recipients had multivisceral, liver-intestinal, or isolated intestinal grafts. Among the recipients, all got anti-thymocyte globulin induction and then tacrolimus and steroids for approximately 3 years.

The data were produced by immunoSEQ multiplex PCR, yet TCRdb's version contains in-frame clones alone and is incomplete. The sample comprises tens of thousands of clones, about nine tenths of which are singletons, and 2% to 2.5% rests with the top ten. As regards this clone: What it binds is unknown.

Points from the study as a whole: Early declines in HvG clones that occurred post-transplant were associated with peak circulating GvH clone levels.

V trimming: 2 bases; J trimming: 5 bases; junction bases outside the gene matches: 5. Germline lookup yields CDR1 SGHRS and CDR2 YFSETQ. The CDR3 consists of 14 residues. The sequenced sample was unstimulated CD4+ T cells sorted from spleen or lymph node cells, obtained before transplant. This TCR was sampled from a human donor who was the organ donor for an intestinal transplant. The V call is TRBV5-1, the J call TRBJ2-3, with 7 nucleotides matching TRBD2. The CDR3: CASSFAGVIDTQYF. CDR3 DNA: TGCGCCAGCAGCTTTGCGGGAGTAATAGATACGCAGTATTTT.